The 20 T cell receptor beta chains reported below all come from one sample, sequenced in a study of CD8+ T cells in alopecia areata (dated by TCRdb to the late 2010s). The time point label corresponds to: 24 weeks on oral tofacitinib. Per the publication, the treatment or condition label means: oral pan-JAK inhibitor, 5-10 mg twice daily. Library preparation used the immunoSEQ multiplex PCR assay. To provide template for TCR sequencing, every sample had RNA extracted and reverse transcribed into cDNA. TCRdb provides this immuneACCESS table in a form limited to in-frame rearrangements. Some clones are lacking; in checked studies, under half of them reflect an unresolved V gene, and why the rest are absent is not known. The sample data list about 200,000 clones, and roughly 64% of these were observed just once. The top ten clonotypes cover 5% to 6% of the sample. This material consisted of CD4+ T cells sorted from blood, taken at week 24, from a patient treated with tofacitinib. These receptors originate from a human donor with alopecia areata.

J is TRBJ2-5 and V is TRBV19, with D perhaps given as TRBD1 or TRBD2 (6 bases each). Germline CDR1 LNHDA, CDR2 SQIVND (reference sequence). The CDR3 sequence is 15 residues long. V was pared by 5 bases and J by 5 bases, with 18 bases between. This chain's CDR3 is CASSPGAGVGETQYF. Here the CDR3 DNA reads TGTGCCAGTAGTCCGGGGGCAGGGGTAGGGGAGACCCAGTACTTC.

The rearrangement joins TRBV21-1 to TRBJ1-1; the tabulated D call, TRBD1, remains unverified against the DNA. TRBV21-1 constitutes a pseudogene. The CDR3 length is 16 residues. CDR3 loop: CASSAGQGSLNTEAFF. CDR3 sequence (DNA): TGTGCCAGCAGCGCAGGACAGGGTTCATTGAACACTGAAGCTTTCTTT.

The chain joins TRBV28 to TRBJ2-5; unclear D gene. Germline CDR1 MDHEN, CDR2 SYDVKM. The CDR3 is 12 amino acids. V lost 4 bases, J lost 6 bases, and 9 bases lay in between. CDR3 sequence (DNA): TGTGCCAGCAGTTACAATCCCCAGACCCAGTACTTC. Translating gives CASSYNPQTQYF.

This chain joins TRBV5-1 and TRBJ1-2, with 8 bases identical to TRBD1. The CDR3 spans 16 residues. CDR1 and CDR2 from the germline V gene are SGHRS and YFSETQ. The V segment lost 0 bases and the J segment 4 bases; nucleotides outside the gene matches: 8. CDR3 coding DNA: TGCGCCAGCAGCTTGGAAGGACAGGGCTCGGTCTATGGCTACACCTTC. It translates to CASSLEGQGSVYGYTF.

The chain uses TRBV30 and TRBJ1-5; 8 positions agree with TRBD1. Germline V lookup: CDR1 GTSNPN, CDR2 SVGIG (reference sequence). The trim removed 3 bases at V and 5 bases at J, leaving 3 bases unmatched. The CDR3 runs 13 residues. The CDR3 DNA follows: TGTGCCTGGAGCGCGACAGGGGATCAGCCCCAGCATTTT. Encoded protein: CAWSATGDQPQHF.

This clone was detected a few times. This chain links TRBV4-1 with TRBJ2-2, with D unclear. V was pared by 4 bases and J by 1 base, with 7 bases between. The CDR3 is 14 residues long. Looked up from germline, CDR1 is MGHRA and CDR2 is YSYEKL. CDR3 loop: CASSLDGNTGELFF. In DNA, the CDR3 is TGCGCCAGCAGCCTGGACGGGAACACCGGGGAGCTGTTTTTT.

The CDR3 spells CASSPGSAAYEQYF. As DNA, the CDR3 is TGCGCCAGCAGCCCGGGTAGCGCGGCCTACGAGCAGTACTTC. The chain uses TRBV5-1 and TRBJ2-7; D might be TRBD2 (5 bases). V lost 4 bases, J lost 2 bases, and 13 bases lay in between. The CDR3 contains 14 residues. Germline V gene sequence: CDR1 SGHRS, CDR2 YFSETQ. Based on the CDR3 plus reference TRBV5-1 and TRBJ2-7, the full variable domain is KAGVTQTPRYLIKTRGQQVTLSCSPISGHRSVSWYQQTPGQGLQFLFEYFSETQRNKGNFPGRFSGRQFSNSRSEMNVSTLELGDSALYLCASSPGSAAYEQYFGPGTRLTVT.

This clone appeared a few times. This rearrangement joins TRBV4-3 to TRBJ2-2; 11 bases fit TRBD2. With V trimmed by 3 bases and J by 3 bases, 15 bases remained unmatched. In germline, CDR1 is LGHNA, CDR2 YSLEER. The CDR3 is 20 amino acids. The CDR3 spells CASSHWGLTSGRVYTGELFF. DNA for the CDR3: TGCGCCAGCAGCCACTGGGGACTTACTAGCGGGAGAGTGTACACCGGGGAGCTGTTTTTT.

In nucleotides, the CDR3 is TGTGCCAGCAGTTACTCATCCCGGGAATGGGAAGCTTTCTTT. Its translation: CASSYSSREWEAFF. This chain links TRBV6-6 with TRBJ1-1, with D unclear. Trimming shortened V by 0 bases and J by 8 bases, and 13 bases separated the two germline ends. In germline, CDR1 is MNHNY, CDR2 SVGAGI (reference sequence). The CDR3 has 14 residues.

The chain couples TRBV30 to TRBJ1-1; no firm D call. Germline CDR1 reads GTSNPN; CDR2 reads SVGIG (reference sequence). The CDR3 extends over 14 amino acids. V lost 0 bases and J 2 bases, leaving 10 bases between the germline ends. CDR3 protein: CAWSVWELNTEAFF. The CDR3 DNA follows: TGTGCCTGGAGTGTGTGGGAATTAAACACTGAAGCTTTCTTT.

V and J are TRBV29-1 and TRBJ1-2; D possibly corresponds to TRBD1 (5 bases). Trimming pared 7 bases from V and 2 bases from J, leaving 11 bases between. Germline values: CDR1 SQVTM, CDR2 ANQGSEA. The CDR3 runs 12 residues. CDR3 amino acids: CSGERGNYGYTF. The CDR3 region has the DNA TGCAGCGGCGAAAGGGGCAACTATGGCTACACCTTC.

This chain uses TRBV6-1 with TRBJ2-5; 7 positions agree with TRBD1. Germline CDR1 reads MNHNS; CDR2 reads SASEGT. Trimming cost V 6 bases and J 5 bases; bases outside gene matches: 12. The CDR3 consists of 15 residues. CDR3 sequence (DNA): TGTGCCAGCAGACCCGGGACAGTCGAGTCTGAGACCCAGTACTTC. This gives the protein CASRPGTVESETQYF.

This clone was counted once. The chain links TRBV5-6 to TRBJ1-1; possible D gene TRBD1, 6 bases. CDR3 length: 14 amino acids. The germline gives CDR1 SGHDT, CDR2 YYEEEE. V lost 4 bases and J 10 bases, leaving 20 bases between the germline ends. CDR3 region: CASSPGQRTVRAFF. CDR3 bases: TGTGCCAGCAGCCCGGGACAACGGACCGTTCGAGCTTTCTTT. Full variable domain (missing parts from reference TRBV5-6 and TRBJ1-1): DAGVTQSPTHLIKTRGQQVTLRCSPKSGHDTVSWYQQALGQGPQFIFQYYEEEERQRGNFPDRFSGHQFPNYSSELNVNALLLGDSALYLCASSPGQRTVRAFFGQGTRLTVV.

The table lists this clone with a few counts. The CDR3 DNA reads TGTGCCAGCAGCGTCAGGGGCGGCTATGGCTACACCTTC. Translation: CASSVRGGYGYTF. The chain employs TRBV9 and TRBJ1-2; a possible D gene is TRBD1 (6 bases). CDR1 and CDR2 from the germline V gene are SGDLS and YYNGEE. This CDR3 has 13 residues. Trimming stripped 2 bases from V and 4 bases from J, with 9 bases between.

This chain connects TRBV4-1 to TRBJ1-2; D perhaps matches TRBD1 (6 bases). The ends were cut back, 5 bases at V and 4 bases at J, with 17 bases in the middle. From germline, CDR1 is MGHRA and CDR2 YSYEKL. The CDR3 extends over 15 amino acids. This CDR3 reads CASSEAQGSGYGYTF. The CDR3 bases are TGCGCCAGCAGCGAAGCTCAGGGGAGCGGCTATGGCTACACCTTC.

This clone was recorded many times. The chain is built from TRBV2 and TRBJ1-5; a possible D gene is TRBD1 (6 bases). There are 15 residues in the CDR3. Germline-derived CDR1 and CDR2 are SNHLY and FYNNEI. V was trimmed by 8 bases and J by 4 bases, leaving 18 bases between them. For the CDR3, the DNA is TGTGCCAGCTCCAACGACGGACAGTTGAATCAGCCCCAGCATTTT. Translating gives CASSNDGQLNQPQHF. The variable domain in full, completed from reference TRBV2 and TRBJ1-5, reads EPEVTQTPSHQVTQMGQEVILRCVPISNHLYFYWYRQILGQKVEFLVSFYNNEISEKSEIFDDQFSVERPDGSNFTLKIRSTKLEDSAMYFCASSNDGQLNQPQHFGDGTRLSIL.

This clone appeared a few times. Within the sample, other DNA sequences also encode this same CDR3. The chain combines TRBV29-1 with TRBJ1-1; the match to TRBD1 covers 7 bases. V lost 7 bases to trimming and J lost 2 bases; unmatched junction nucleotides: 4. This CDR3 has 12 residues. Germline CDR1 SQVTM, CDR2 ANQGSEA. Written as DNA, the CDR3 is TGCAGCGGAAGGACAGGAAACACTGAAGCTTTCTTT. It yields the protein CSGRTGNTEAFF.

This clone has just a few counts. The chain carries TRBV29-1 and TRBJ2-5; 7 positions match TRBD2. CDR3 size: 10 residues. V lost 7 bases, J lost 11 bases, and 7 bases stayed unmatched. The germline V gene has CDR1 SQVTM and CDR2 ANQGSEA. As DNA, the CDR3 is TGCAGCGCCGGCGGGGGAGAGCAGTACTTC. It translates to CSAGGGEQYF.

This clone was picked up a small number of times. The CDR3 region is CASSSLTAEETQYF. The CDR3 DNA sequence: TGCGCCAGCAGCTCGCTGACAGCCGAAGAGACCCAGTACTTC. V usage is TRBV5-1 and J usage is TRBJ2-5, with D tentatively TRBD1 (5 bases). V lost 3 bases, J lost 3 bases, and 12 bases lay in between. CDR3 size: 14 residues. CDR1 SGHRS and CDR2 YFSETQ come from the germline V gene.

This clone was picked up a small number of times. The genes are TRBV19 and TRBJ2-5, with D possibly TRBD1 on 6 matching bases. Germline V gene data show CDR1 as LNHDA and CDR2 as SQIVND (reference sequence). V was cut by 4 bases and J by 2 bases, with 14 bases left in between. The CDR3 has 15 amino acids. CDR3 bases: TGTGCCAGTAGTAGCCGGGACAACATTCAAGAGACCCAGTACTTC. Translated: CASSSRDNIQETQYF.